Each of the 9 T cell receptor beta chains below was sequenced from the same sample in a study of Graves' ophthalmopathy and Graves' hyperthyroidism. Amplified material comprised TCR beta CDR3 regions derived from RNA transcripts. First-round RT-PCR relied on HTBI primers, and a second-round multiplex PCR came next. TCRdb re-analysed the multiplex PCR reads in MiXCR, keeping a single row per CDR3 protein. The data hold 300,000 or so distinct CDR3 sequences, with about 17% observed a single time. The sample comprised peripheral blood. These receptors originate from an adult man with Graves' ophthalmopathy.

This clonotype came up a few times. The chain has TRBV6-2 or TRBV6-3 and TRBJ2-4; 10 nucleotides agree with TRBD2. V dropped 5 bases and J dropped 8; count of bases not matched to a gene: 15. This CDR3 has 17 residues. Germline assignment: CDR1 MNHEY and CDR2 SVGEGT. CDR3 sequence (DNA): TGTGCCAGCAGTAGGGCTAGCGGGAGTTACGGGTTGGACATTCAGTACTTC. Protein: CASSRASGSYGLDIQYF.

The table lists this clonotype with many counts. The chain joins TRBV11-1 to TRBJ1-6, with TRBD1 as a possible D gene (5 bases). CDR3 length equals 19 residues. Germline values: CDR1 SGHAT, CDR2 FQDESV (reference sequence). V was clipped by 5 bases and J by 1 base, with 21 bases between them. The CDR3 loop reads CASSPTASGGFSYNSPLHF. DNA for the CDR3: TGTGCCAGCAGCCCCACCGCCTCCGGGGGATTTTCCTATAATTCACCCCTCCACTTT.

This clonotype has at least ten counts. The rearrangement links TRBV29-1 to TRBJ2-2; D possibly corresponds to TRBD1 (7 bases). V lost 1 base and J lost 7, with 16 bases in between. Germline values: CDR1 SQVTM, CDR2 ANQGSEA. The CDR3 is made up of 15 amino acids. The CDR3, as DNA: TGCAGCGTTGAAGCCCCAGGGGGGACGAGCGGGGAGCTGTTTTTT. This encodes CSVEAPGGTSGELFF.

At least ten counts were recorded for this clonotype. V gene TRBV6-1 combines with J gene TRBJ2-7, with D possibly TRBD1 on 5 matching bases. The CDR3 consists of 14 residues. Germline lookup yields CDR1 MNHNS and CDR2 SASEGT. V lost 2 bases, J lost 4 bases, and 12 bases lay in between. For the CDR3, the DNA is TGTGCCAGCAGTGAAACTGGGGCCGGGTACGAGCAGTACTTC. Translation gives CASSETGAGYEQYF.

This clonotype has at least ten counts. This rearrangement joins TRBV15 to TRBJ2-7; D remains unclear. The CDR3 length is 13 residues. V lost 4 bases, J lost 6 bases, and 13 bases lay in between. Looked up from germline, CDR1 is LNHNV and CDR2 is YYDKDF (reference sequence). The CDR3 DNA reads TGTGCCACCAGCAAATCAGAGTATTTCGAGCAGTACTTC. Translated: CATSKSEYFEQYF.

This clonotype was detected ten times or more. The chain carries TRBV7-8 and TRBJ2-7; D possibly corresponds to TRBD1 (5 bases). V was shortened by 3 bases and J by 2 bases, with 11 bases between the two germline ends. The germline V gene encodes CDR1 SGHVS and CDR2 FQNEAQ. The CDR3 totals 14 residues. This CDR3 is CASSLNRITYEQYF. The CDR3 DNA is TGTGCCAGCAGCTTGAACAGGATTACCTACGAGCAGTACTTC.

This clonotype was recorded many times. CDR3 in amino acids: CASSQAMEETQYF. The CDR3 bases are TGCGCCAGCAGCCAAGCGATGGAGGAGACCCAGTACTTC. The chain combines TRBV4-3 with TRBJ2-5, with D unclear. V was trimmed by 1 base and J by 5 bases, leaving 8 bases between them. Germline-derived CDR1 and CDR2 are LGHNA and YSLEER. The length of the CDR3 is 13 residues.

At least ten counts were recorded for this clonotype. This chain joins TRBV25-1 and TRBJ2-7; a possible D gene is TRBD1 (6 bases). The CDR3 extends over 12 amino acids. The V and J ends lost 4 bases and 4 bases respectively, with 8 bases between them. Per germline, CDR1 MGHDK and CDR2 SYGVNS. CDR3 nucleotides: TGTGCCAGCAGTGGTACAGGGTACGAGCAGTACTTC. It codes for CASSGTGYEQYF.

This clonotype was seen many times. The chain is built from TRBV12-3 or TRBV12-4 and TRBJ2-7; TRBD2 might be the D (5 bases). This CDR3 has 16 residues. V was trimmed by 4 bases and J by 3 bases, leaving 19 bases between them. In DNA, the CDR3 is TGTGCCAGCAGTTGGTACGCCGGGGAATACTTCTACGAGCAGTACTTC. It specifies CASSWYAGEYFYEQYF.